This T cell receptor (beta chain) was documented in a study of cytomegalovirus exposure and HLA in healthy donors. Findings of the study overall: Listed as cytomegalovirus-associated were around 160 TCR beta chains.

Each of the donors was a healthy bone marrow donor. Details on this clone: Its specificity is unknown.

PCR amplification relied on 60 Vbeta primers (plus 13 Jbeta primers). TCRdb's copy holds only in-frame clones and misses some; the assay was immunoSEQ multiplex PCR. The sample includes about 160,000 clones, roughly 79% of them seen just once. Input material: PBMCs. This receptor was identified in a man aged 30 to 39 in good health and CMV-seronegative.

Here the CDR3 DNA reads TGTGCCAGCAGCTTCAGGGGGCAAATAGGCAATGAGCAGTTCTTC. Protein sequence: CASSFRGQIGNEQFF. The genes are TRBV9 and TRBJ2-1; 8 nucleotides line up with TRBD1. The CDR3 contains 15 residues. J was trimmed by 6 bases and V by 4 bases; bases with no gene match: 9. The germline gives CDR1 SGDLS, CDR2 YYNGEE.